Below, 26 T cell receptor beta chains from the same sample are listed, as sequenced in a study of shared clonotypes between healthy human individuals. Generated by immunoSEQ multiplex PCR, the TCRdb table keeps only in-frame clones and is missing some. Among about 2.3 million clones, more than 85% were seen once, and the ten largest hold approximately 0.4%. The specimen sequenced was naive CD4+ T cells from PBMCs. Subset noted: CD45RA+ positively selected. The receptors originated from a man aged 18 to 29 in good health. Some clones in this sample may be carry-over from other donors' samples.

The chain recombines TRBV30 with TRBJ1-1; unclear D gene. Germline V lookup: CDR1 GTSNPN, CDR2 SVGIG (reference sequence). Between the trimmed V and J ends, which lost 2 bases and 6 bases, there was a span of 13 bases. This CDR3 has 13 amino acids. This CDR3 is CAWSQMVGSEAFF. The CDR3 nucleotides are TGTGCCTGGAGTCAGATGGTGGGTTCTGAAGCTTTCTTT.

In the case of this clone: Distinct nucleotide sequences in the sample also encode this CDR3. The chain employs TRBV28 and TRBJ2-6, with D uncertain. Between the trimmed V and J ends, which lost 3 bases and 0 bases, there was a span of 6 bases. CDR3 length: 15 residues. The V gene's germline CDR1 is MDHEN and CDR2 SYDVKM. CDR3 DNA: TGTGCCAGCAGTTTCAGTCGCTCTGGGGCCAACGTCCTGACTTTC. It codes for CASSFSRSGANVLTF.

The chain uses TRBV2 and TRBJ1-1; unclear D gene. Looked up from germline, CDR1 is SNHLY and CDR2 is FYNNEI. The germline V and J ends were trimmed by 6 bases and 5 bases, with 10 bases remaining between them. The CDR3 runs to 12 residues. The CDR3 protein is CASRAFGTEAFF. The CDR3 coding sequence is TGTGCCAGCAGGGCGTTTGGAACTGAAGCTTTCTTT.

The rearrangement uses TRBV28 and TRBJ2-7; 12 bases agree with TRBD2. V shed 2 bases, J shed 9 bases, and the junction held 14 bases outside the gene matches. CDR1 and CDR2 from the germline V gene are MDHEN and SYDVKM. The CDR3 has 17 residues. The CDR3 DNA reads TGTGCCAGCAGTTTAATGACTACTAGCGGGAGGTTGTCACCGCAGTACTTC. It translates to CASSLMTTSGRLSPQYF. The full variable domain, with the rest looked up from reference TRBV28 and TRBJ2-7, is DVKVTQSSRYLVKRTGEKVFLECVQDMDHENMFWYRQDPGLGLRLIYFSYDVKMKEKGDIPEGYSVSREKKERFSLILESASTNQTSMYLCASSLMTTSGRLSPQYFGPGTRLTVT.

V is TRBV28 and J is TRBJ2-5; D is unresolved. Trimming left V 3 bases short and J 1 base short, with 12 bases between. The CDR3 consists of 15 residues. Germline assignment: CDR1 MDHEN and CDR2 SYDVKM. Written as DNA, the CDR3 is TGTGCCAGCAGTTTCTTCGAGGCCGTCCAAGAGACCCAGTACTTC. Amino acids: CASSFFEAVQETQYF.

This chain links TRBV19 with TRBJ2-1; TRBD2 is a possible D gene (6 bases). V shed 0 bases and J shed 9 bases, with 18 bases lying between them. Looked up from germline, CDR1 is LNHDA and CDR2 is SQIVND (reference sequence). The CDR3 is 16 residues long. Written as DNA, the CDR3 is TGTGCCAGTAGTATAGATCCAGGAGGGCCGTGGGGTGAGCAGTTCTTC. It encodes CASSIDPGGPWGEQFF.

The J gene is TRBJ1-3, the V gene TRBV10-3, with 11 nucleotides matching TRBD1. Germline values: CDR1 ENHRY, CDR2 SYGVKD. V lost 6 bases to trimming and J lost 0 bases; unmatched junction nucleotides: 4. The CDR3 is 16 amino acids. CDR3 amino acids: CAISSGTGGSGNTIYF. The CDR3 DNA follows: TGTGCCATCAGCTCCGGGACAGGGGGCTCTGGAAACACCATATATTTT.

The CDR3: CASSERGGDWETQYF. Written as DNA, the CDR3 is TGTGCCAGCAGTGAAAGGGGGGGCGATTGGGAGACCCAGTACTTC. The rearrangement links TRBV2 to TRBJ2-5; D may be TRBD2 (7 bases). The CDR3 has 15 residues. Trimming took 2 bases from V and 5 from J, leaving 15 bases between them. Germline CDR1 SNHLY, CDR2 FYNNEI.

This rearrangement joins TRBV5-4 to TRBJ2-1, with 7 bases that match TRBD2. The CDR3 loop spans 14 amino acids. From germline, CDR1 is SGHNT and CDR2 YYREEE (reference sequence). V was clipped by 6 bases and J by 7 bases; unmatched bases: 10. The CDR3 DNA is TGTGCCAGCACCCGGGGGGTGGGTTCGAATGAGCAGTTCTTC. This codes for CASTRGVGSNEQFF.

V gene TRBV5-8 combines with J gene TRBJ1-1; 7 bases align to TRBD1. The CDR3 sequence is 14 residues long. CDR1 is SGHTS and CDR2 is YDEGEE in the germline V gene. V lost 0 bases to trimming and J lost 1 base; unmatched junction nucleotides: 0. The DNA of the CDR3 is TGTGCCAGCAGCTTGGACAGGGGGAACACTGAAGCTTTCTTT. Residues: CASSLDRGNTEAFF.

V is TRBV25-1 and J is TRBJ2-1; 12 bases fit TRBD1. The CDR3 is 16 residues long. The ends lost 1 base at V and 8 bases at J; junction bases unmatched: 6. The germline V gene has CDR1 MGHDK and CDR2 SYGVNS. The CDR3 reads CASSESGQGAFDEQFF. The CDR3 DNA reads as TGTGCCAGCAGTGAATCGGGACAGGGGGCGTTCGATGAGCAGTTCTTC. The variable domain in full, completed from reference TRBV25-1 and TRBJ2-1, reads EADIYQTPRYLVIGTGKKITLECSQTMGHDKMYWYQQDPGMELHLIHYSYGVNSTEKGDLSSESTVSRIRTEHFPLTLESARPSHTSQYLCASSESGQGAFDEQFFGPGTRLTVL.

The CDR3 DNA reads as TGCGCCAGCAGCCTAAACCGGGACACAGATACGCAGTATTTT. Protein product: CASSLNRDTDTQYF. The V and J genes are TRBV5-1 and TRBJ2-3, with D maybe TRBD2 (5 bases). Trimming stripped 4 bases from V and 2 bases from J, with 11 bases between. This CDR3 comprises 14 residues. Germline V gene lookup returns CDR1 SGHRS and CDR2 YFSETQ.

The chain uses TRBV6-5 and TRBJ2-1; 9 nucleotides match TRBD1. V shed 5 bases and J 7 bases; nucleotides not matched to a gene: 6. CDR3 size: 14 residues. The germline gives CDR1 MNHEY, CDR2 SVGAGI. CDR3 sequence (DNA): TGTGCCAGCAGTGAGGGACAGGGTTGGAATGAGCAGTTCTTC. Translated, it gives CASSEGQGWNEQFF.

The chain couples TRBV19 to TRBJ1-2; D unresolved. Deletions cut 5 bases from V and 6 bases from J, with 16 bases between. This CDR3 has 14 amino acids. Germline CDR1 is LNHDA and CDR2 is SQIVND (reference sequence). The CDR3 DNA sequence: TGTGCCAGTAGTGCCCGCCGGCCGCCCCATGGCTACACCTTC. Translated: CASSARRPPHGYTF.

The chain combines TRBV25-1 with TRBJ1-1; possible D gene TRBD1, 6 bases. Per germline, CDR1 MGHDK and CDR2 SYGVNS. The CDR3 extends over 16 amino acids. Trimming shortened V by 2 bases and J by 2 bases, and 15 bases separated the two germline ends. DNA for the CDR3: TGTGCCAGCAGTGAACTCGGCAGGGGTCCCAACACTGAAGCTTTCTTT. This sequence encodes CASSELGRGPNTEAFF.

The V gene is TRBV28, the J gene TRBJ2-5; TRBD2 might be the D (7 bases). This CDR3 has 14 amino acids. The V gene lost 2 bases and the J gene lost 5 bases, with 12 bases spanning the gap. The V gene's germline CDR1 is MDHEN and CDR2 SYDVKM. This CDR3 is CASSLAGASETQYF. The CDR3 bases are TGTGCCAGCAGTTTAGCGGGGGCCTCGGAGACCCAGTACTTC. Full variable domain (remainder filled in from reference TRBV28 and TRBJ2-5): DVKVTQSSRYLVKRTGEKVFLECVQDMDHENMFWYRQDPGLGLRLIYFSYDVKMKEKGDIPEGYSVSREKKERFSLILESASTNQTSMYLCASSLAGASETQYFGPGTRLLVL.

This clone has a handful of counts. This specimen includes other DNA sequences encoding the same CDR3. The gene calls are TRBV28 and TRBJ1-2, with no clear D. The V gene lost 5 bases and the J gene lost 8 bases, with 9 bases spanning the gap. Germline CDR1 MDHEN, CDR2 SYDVKM. This CDR3 is 11 amino acids long. CDR3 sequence reads: CASSRTRGYTF. The DNA of the CDR3 is TGTGCCAGCAGTCGGACGAGGGGCTACACCTTC.

The chain has TRBV9 and TRBJ1-3; D is perhaps TRBD1 (6 bases). Germline loops: CDR1 SGDLS, CDR2 YYNGEE. With 4 bases removed from V and 2 bases from J, the gap between germline ends came to 10 bases. The CDR3 spans 14 residues. CDR3 nucleotide sequence: TGTGCCAGCAGCCCAGGGGTAGCTGGAAACACCATATATTTT. Protein: CASSPGVAGNTIYF.

The chain employs TRBV7-3 and TRBJ2-1; D is unclear. The germline V gene encodes CDR1 SGHTA and CDR2 FQGTGA. The CDR3 spans 13 residues. Between the trimmed V and J ends, which lost 6 bases and 8 bases, there was a span of 14 bases. The CDR3, as DNA: TGTGCCAGCAGTAGGGCGTCTAGTTATGAGCAGTTCTTC. Protein: CASSRASSYEQFF.

This chain links TRBV7-8 with TRBJ2-1, with TRBD1 matching over 8 bases. The CDR3 is made up of 15 amino acids. The trim removed 2 bases at V and 8 bases at J, leaving 8 bases unmatched. The germline CDR1 and CDR2 sequences are SGHVS and FQNEAQ. CDR3 sequence: CASSLMTGAVDEQFF. For the CDR3, the DNA is TGTGCCAGCAGCTTAATGACAGGGGCGGTCGATGAGCAGTTCTTC.

The V and J genes are TRBV18 and TRBJ2-2; 7 bases fit TRBD1. This CDR3 has 15 residues. Germline V CDR1 and CDR2: KGHSH, LQKENI. V lost 3 bases, J lost 3 bases, and 4 bases stayed unmatched. The CDR3 bases are TGTGCCAGCTCACCCACCCAGGGGGACACCGGGGAGCTGTTTTTT. This codes for CASSPTQGDTGELFF.

The J gene is TRBJ2-7, the V gene TRBV21-1; the table's D call TRBD2 went unverified against the DNA. TRBV21-1 is a known pseudogene. This CDR3 is built from 15 residues. In DNA form, the CDR3 reads TGTGCCAGCAGCAATGGACTAGCGGGAGGGCGGGAGCAGTACTTC. This codes for CASSNGLAGGREQYF.

This clone was found once. The gene calls are TRBV9 and TRBJ2-1, with 10 bases identical to TRBD2. The germline gives CDR1 SGDLS, CDR2 YYNGEE. Trimming at V came to 3 bases and at J to 9 bases, leaving 9 bases not matched to a gene. This CDR3 is built from 15 residues. The CDR3 DNA is TGTGCCAGCAGCGAATTTAGCGGGGGGATGGGTGAGCAGTTCTTC. Amino acid sequence: CASSEFSGGMGEQFF.

The J gene is TRBJ1-3, the V gene TRBV2; the D gene is possibly TRBD1 (6 bases). The CDR3 runs to 14 residues. Trimming removed 8 bases at V and 2 bases at J, with 13 bases between. The germline V gene encodes CDR1 SNHLY and CDR2 FYNNEI. The CDR3 is CASVWTVAGNTIYF. For the CDR3, the DNA is TGTGCCAGCGTTTGGACAGTCGCTGGAAACACCATATATTTT.

This clone showed up just a few times. Other nucleotide sequences from this sample produce the same CDR3. V usage is TRBV5-1 and J usage is TRBJ1-1; D is unclear. Trimming cost V 0 bases and J 5 bases, with 8 bases left between them. Germline loops: CDR1 SGHRS, CDR2 YFSETQ. This CDR3 region has 13 residues. Written as DNA, the CDR3 is TGCGCCAGCAGCTTGGTGGGGAGGACTGAAGCTTTCTTT. This gives the protein CASSLVGRTEAFF.

The chain is built from TRBV28 and TRBJ2-7; D possibly matches TRBD1 or TRBD2 (5 bases each). There are 15 residues in the CDR3. Per the germline V gene, CDR1 is MDHEN and CDR2 is SYDVKM. Trimming removed 6 bases at V and 2 bases at J, with 17 bases between. The DNA of the CDR3 is TGTGCCAGCAGCCTCCAGCCACTGGGGGCCTACGAGCAGTACTTC. Translating it yields CASSLQPLGAYEQYF.